This T cell receptor (beta chain) comes out of a study of cytomegalovirus exposure and HLA in healthy donors. The PCR used 60 Vbeta and 13 Jbeta primers. Assay: immunoSEQ multiplex PCR; the TCRdb copy retains only in-frame clones and omits some. Found here are over 100,000 clones, around four fifths of them singletons; the top ten hold approximately 1.5%. CDR3 length equals 16 residues. V lost 2 bases to trimming and J lost 2 bases, with 13 bases between them. Germline V CDR1 and CDR2: MNHEY, SMNVEV (reference sequence). The gene calls are TRBV27 and TRBJ1-5, with unresolved D. The clonotype comes from a female donor in good health and CMV-seronegative. Sequenced material: PBMCs. The CDR3 reads CASSLQYGRGNQPQHF. The CDR3 nucleotides read TGTGCCAGCAGTTTACAGTATGGGAGGGGCAATCAGCCCCAGCATTTT.